The rows below give T cell receptor beta chains drawn from one sample of a study of neurological immune-mediated disorders. TCRdb reprocessed the 5' RACE reads with MiXCR, giving one entry per CDR3 protein. The table records around 69,000 distinct CDR3 sequences, 3.5% to 5.5% of them present only once. Sequenced material: PBMCs. The receptors shown here come from a man under 40 with multiple sclerosis. CDR3s include the opening cysteine and the closing phenylalanine or tryptophan. The D gene is left open where the match is weak. Only part of the rows carry a size: once, few, many, or a class if the clone is expanded.

TRBJ1-5 | . | TRBV12-3/TRBV12-4 | . | CASSLQADNQPQHF | TGTGCCAGCAGTTTACAGGCGGACAACCAGCCCCAGCATTTT
TRBJ1-3 | few | TRBV5-1 | TRBD1 | CASSFGQGSGNTIYF | TGCGCCAGCAGCTTCGGACAGGGATCCGGAAACACCATATATTTT
TRBJ2-3 | few | TRBV4-2 | . | CASSQPPSDTQYF | TGTGCCAGCAGCCAGCCACCAAGCGATACGCAGTATTTT
TRBJ1-5 | few | TRBV18 | . | CASSPTAYSNQPQHF | TGTGCCAGCTCACCGACAGCTTATAGCAATCAGCCCCAGCATTTT
TRBJ1-4 | many | TRBV14 | . | CASSPLRQDEKLFF | TGTGCCAGCAGCCCATTAAGACAGGATGAAAAACTGTTTTTT
TRBJ2-2 | many | TRBV7-3 | TRBD1 | CASSSGQGDTGELFF | TGTGCCAGCAGCTCGGGACAGGGGGACACCGGGGAGCTGTTTTTT
TRBJ2-1 | many | TRBV7-3 | . | CASSFSDSYNEQFF | TGTGCCAGCAGCTTCAGTGATTCCTACAATGAGCAGTTCTTC
TRBJ1-2 | many | TRBV7-2 | TRBD1 | CASSSGPGTGHGYTF | TGTGCCAGCAGCTCTGGGCCCGGGACAGGGCATGGCTACACCTTC
TRBJ1-6 | many | TRBV5-1 | . | CASSSGQNSPLHF | TGCGCCAGCAGCTCAGGACAGAATTCACCCCTCCACTTT
TRBJ1-2 | few | TRBV9 | . | CASSVGRGSGGYTF | TGTGCCAGCAGCGTGGGACGGGGGAGCGGCGGCTACACCTTC
TRBJ1-1 | many | TRBV5-6 | . | CASSPAYMNTEAFF | TGTGCCAGCAGCCCGGCTTACATGAACACTGAAGCTTTCTTT
TRBJ1-1 | few | TRBV10-3 | . | CAIRDGNTEAFF | TGTGCCATACGCGACGGGAACACTGAAGCTTTCTTT
TRBJ2-3 | many | TRBV20-1 | TRBD1 | CSASHRDRGTDTQYF | TGCAGTGCTAGCCACCGGGACAGGGGTACGGATACGCAGTATTTT
TRBJ2-2 | many | TRBV3-1 | . | CASSQGAPSTGELFF | TGTGCCAGCAGCCAAGGCGCGCCCTCCACCGGGGAGCTGTTTTTT
TRBJ2-7 | . | TRBV7-9 | . | CASTQGFTYEQYF | TGTGCCAGCACCCAGGGGTTCACCTACGAGCAGTACTTC
TRBJ1-2 | few | TRBV12-3/TRBV12-4 | TRBD1 | CASSPGQYGYTF | TGTGCCAGCAGTCCGGGACAGTATGGCTACACCTTC